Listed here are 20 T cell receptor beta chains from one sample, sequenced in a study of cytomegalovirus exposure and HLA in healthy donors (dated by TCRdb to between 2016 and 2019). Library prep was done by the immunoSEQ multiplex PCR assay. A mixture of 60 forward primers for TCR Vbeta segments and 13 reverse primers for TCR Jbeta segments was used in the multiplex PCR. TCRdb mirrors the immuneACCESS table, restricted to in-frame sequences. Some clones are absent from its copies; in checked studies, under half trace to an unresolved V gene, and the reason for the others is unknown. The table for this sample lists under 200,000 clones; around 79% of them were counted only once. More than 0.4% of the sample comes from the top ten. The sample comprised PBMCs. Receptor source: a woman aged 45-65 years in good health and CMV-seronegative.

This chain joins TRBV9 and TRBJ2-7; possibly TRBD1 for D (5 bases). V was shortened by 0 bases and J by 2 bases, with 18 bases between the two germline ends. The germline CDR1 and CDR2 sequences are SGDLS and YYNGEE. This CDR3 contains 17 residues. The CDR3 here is CASSVVGPLGVTYEQYF. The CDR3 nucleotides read TGTGCCAGCAGCGTAGTCGGACCATTAGGGGTCACCTACGAGCAGTACTTC.

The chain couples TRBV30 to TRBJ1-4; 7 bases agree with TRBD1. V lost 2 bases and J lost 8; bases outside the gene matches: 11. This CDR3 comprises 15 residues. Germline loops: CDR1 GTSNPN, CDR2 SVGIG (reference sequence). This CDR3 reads CAWSTVTGASEKLFF. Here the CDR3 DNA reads TGTGCCTGGAGTACAGTTACAGGGGCGAGCGAAAAACTGTTTTTT.

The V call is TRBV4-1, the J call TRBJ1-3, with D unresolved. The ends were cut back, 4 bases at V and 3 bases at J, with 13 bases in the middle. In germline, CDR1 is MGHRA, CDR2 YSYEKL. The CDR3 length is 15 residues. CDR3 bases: TGCGCCAGCAGCCTTTCCCCCGCGGGTGGAAACACCATATATTTT. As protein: CASSLSPAGGNTIYF.

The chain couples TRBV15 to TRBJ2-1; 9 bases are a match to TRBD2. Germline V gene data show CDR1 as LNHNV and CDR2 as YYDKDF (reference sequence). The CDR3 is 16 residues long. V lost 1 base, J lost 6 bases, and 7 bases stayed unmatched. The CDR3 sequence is CATSRGGTSKANEQFF. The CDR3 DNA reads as TGTGCCACCAGCAGAGGGGGGACTAGCAAAGCCAATGAGCAGTTCTTC.

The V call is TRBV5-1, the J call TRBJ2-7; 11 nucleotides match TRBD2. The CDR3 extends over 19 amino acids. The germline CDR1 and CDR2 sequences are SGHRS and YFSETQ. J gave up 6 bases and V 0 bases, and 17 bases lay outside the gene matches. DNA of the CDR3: TGCGCCAGCAGCTTGGTTACTAGCGGGAGCCAAAAAGGTAGGGGCGAGCAGTACTTC. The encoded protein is CASSLVTSGSQKGRGEQYF. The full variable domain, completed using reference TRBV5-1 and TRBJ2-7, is KAGVTQTPRYLIKTRGQQVTLSCSPISGHRSVSWYQQTPGQGLQFLFEYFSETQRNKGNFPGRFSGRQFSNSRSEMNVSTLELGDSALYLCASSLVTSGSQKGRGEQYFGPGTRLTVT.

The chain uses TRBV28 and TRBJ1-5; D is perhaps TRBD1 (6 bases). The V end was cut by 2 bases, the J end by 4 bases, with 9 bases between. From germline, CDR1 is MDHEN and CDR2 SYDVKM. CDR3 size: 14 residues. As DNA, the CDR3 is TGTGCCAGCAGTTTAGGGACACAAAATCAGCCCCAGCATTTT. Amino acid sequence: CASSLGTQNQPQHF.

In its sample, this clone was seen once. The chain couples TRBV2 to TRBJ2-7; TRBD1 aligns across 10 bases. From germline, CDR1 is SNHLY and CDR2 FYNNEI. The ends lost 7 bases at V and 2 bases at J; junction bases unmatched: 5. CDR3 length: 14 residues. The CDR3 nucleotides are TGTGCCAGCACTCGACAGGGGGCGGCCTACGAGCAGTACTTC. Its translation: CASTRQGAAYEQYF.

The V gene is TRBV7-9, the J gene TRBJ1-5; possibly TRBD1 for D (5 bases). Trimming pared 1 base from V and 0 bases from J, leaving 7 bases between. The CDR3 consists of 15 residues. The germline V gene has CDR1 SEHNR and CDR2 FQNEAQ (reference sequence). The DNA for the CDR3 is TGTGCCAGCAGCTTAGGACAGTATAGCAATCAGCCCCAGCATTTT. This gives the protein CASSLGQYSNQPQHF. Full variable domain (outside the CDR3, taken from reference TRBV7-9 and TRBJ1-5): DTGVSQNPRHKITKRGQNVTFRCDPISEHNRLYWYRQTLGQGPEFLTYFQNEAQLEKSRLLSDRFSAERPKGSFSTLEIQRTEQGDSAMYLCASSLGQYSNQPQHFGDGTRLSIL.

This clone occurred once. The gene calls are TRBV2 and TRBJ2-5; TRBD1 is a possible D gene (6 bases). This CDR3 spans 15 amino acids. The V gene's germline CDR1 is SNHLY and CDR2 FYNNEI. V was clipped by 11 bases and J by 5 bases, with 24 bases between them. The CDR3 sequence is CASRRPGQYEETQYF. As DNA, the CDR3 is TGTGCCTCCCGACGACCGGGACAATACGAGGAGACCCAGTACTTC.

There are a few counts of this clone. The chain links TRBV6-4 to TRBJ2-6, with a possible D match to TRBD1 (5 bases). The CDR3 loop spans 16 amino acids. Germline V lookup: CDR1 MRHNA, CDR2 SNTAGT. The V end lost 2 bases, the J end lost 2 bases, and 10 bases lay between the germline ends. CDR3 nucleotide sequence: TGTGCCAGCAGTGACACGGCAGGGACTGGGGCCAACGTCCTGACTTTC. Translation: CASSDTAGTGANVLTF.

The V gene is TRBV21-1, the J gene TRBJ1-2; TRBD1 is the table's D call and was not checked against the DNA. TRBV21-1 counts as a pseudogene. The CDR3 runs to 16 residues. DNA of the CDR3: TGTGCCAGCAGCAAAGAGGTGGCCAGGGCTAACTATGGCTACACCTTC. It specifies CASSKEVARANYGYTF.

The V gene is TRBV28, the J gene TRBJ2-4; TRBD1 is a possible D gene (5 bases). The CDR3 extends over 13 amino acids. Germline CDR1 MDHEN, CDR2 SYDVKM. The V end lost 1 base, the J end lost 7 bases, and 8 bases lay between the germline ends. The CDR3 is CASSLLWGNIQYF. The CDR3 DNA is TGTGCCAGCAGTTTATTGTGGGGCAACATTCAGTACTTC. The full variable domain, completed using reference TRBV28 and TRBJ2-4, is DVKVTQSSRYLVKRTGEKVFLECVQDMDHENMFWYRQDPGLGLRLIYFSYDVKMKEKGDIPEGYSVSREKKERFSLILESASTNQTSMYLCASSLLWGNIQYFGAGTRLSVL.

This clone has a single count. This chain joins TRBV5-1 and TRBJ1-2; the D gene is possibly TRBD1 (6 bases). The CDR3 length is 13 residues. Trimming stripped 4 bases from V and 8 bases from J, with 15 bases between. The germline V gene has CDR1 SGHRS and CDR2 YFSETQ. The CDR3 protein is CASSRDTPGGYTF. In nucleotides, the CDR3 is TGCGCCAGCAGCCGGGACACCCCGGGGGGCTACACCTTC.

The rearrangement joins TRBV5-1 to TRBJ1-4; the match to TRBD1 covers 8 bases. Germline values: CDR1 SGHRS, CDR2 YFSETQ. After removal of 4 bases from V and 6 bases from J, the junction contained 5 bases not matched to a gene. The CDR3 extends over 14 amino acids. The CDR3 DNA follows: TGCGCCAGCAGCCCAGGGGGCAGGGATGAAAAACTGTTTTTT. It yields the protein CASSPGGRDEKLFF. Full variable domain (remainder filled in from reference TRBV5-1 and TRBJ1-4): KAGVTQTPRYLIKTRGQQVTLSCSPISGHRSVSWYQQTPGQGLQFLFEYFSETQRNKGNFPGRFSGRQFSNSRSEMNVSTLELGDSALYLCASSPGGRDEKLFFGSGTQLSVL.

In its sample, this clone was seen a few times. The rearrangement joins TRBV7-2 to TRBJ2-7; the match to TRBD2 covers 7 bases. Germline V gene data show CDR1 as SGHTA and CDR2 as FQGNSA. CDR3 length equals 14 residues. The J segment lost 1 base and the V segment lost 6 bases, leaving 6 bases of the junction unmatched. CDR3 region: CASRGRGGSYEQYF. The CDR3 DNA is TGTGCCAGCAGAGGCCGCGGGGGTTCCTACGAGCAGTACTTC.

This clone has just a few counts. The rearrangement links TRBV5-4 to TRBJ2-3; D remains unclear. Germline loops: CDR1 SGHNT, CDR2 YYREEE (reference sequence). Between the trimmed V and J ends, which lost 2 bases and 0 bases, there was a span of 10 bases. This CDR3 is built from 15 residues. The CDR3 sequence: CASSFPEDSTDTQYF. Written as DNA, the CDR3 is TGTGCCAGCAGCTTCCCCGAGGATAGCACAGATACGCAGTATTTT.

The CDR3 protein is CASSPALRASTYYGYTF. The CDR3 nucleotides read TGTGCCAGCAGCCCCGCCTTGAGGGCCTCCACTTACTATGGCTACACCTTC. The chain uses TRBV7-6 and TRBJ1-2; D ambiguous. Germline-derived CDR1 and CDR2 are SGHVS and FNYEAQ. The CDR3 contains 17 residues. Trimming left V 5 bases short and J 3 bases short, with 22 bases between.

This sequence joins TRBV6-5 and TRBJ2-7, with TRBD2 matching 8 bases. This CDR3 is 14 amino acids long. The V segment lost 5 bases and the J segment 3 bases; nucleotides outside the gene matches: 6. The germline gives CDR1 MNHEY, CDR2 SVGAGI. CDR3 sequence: CASSPGTSFYEQYF. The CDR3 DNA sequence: TGTGCCAGCAGTCCAGGGACTAGTTTCTACGAGCAGTACTTC.

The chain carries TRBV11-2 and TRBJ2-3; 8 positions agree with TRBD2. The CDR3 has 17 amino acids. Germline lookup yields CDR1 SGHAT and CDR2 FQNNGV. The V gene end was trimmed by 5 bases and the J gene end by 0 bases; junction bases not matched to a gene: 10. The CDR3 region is CASSPRLSGVSTDTQYF. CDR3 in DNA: TGTGCCAGCAGCCCGCGACTTAGCGGGGTTAGCACAGATACGCAGTATTTT.

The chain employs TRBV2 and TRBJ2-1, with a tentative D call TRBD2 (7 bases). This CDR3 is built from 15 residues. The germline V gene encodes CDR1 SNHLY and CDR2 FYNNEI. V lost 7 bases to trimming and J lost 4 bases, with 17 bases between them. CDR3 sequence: CASTEGGRTYNEQFF. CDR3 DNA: TGTGCCAGCACCGAGGGGGGGCGGACTTACAATGAGCAGTTCTTC.